These 32 T cell receptor beta chains were sequenced from one sample in a study of blood T cell repertoires in COVID-19. Using immunoSEQ multiplex PCR, the repertoire was profiled, and TCRdb retains in-frame clones only, with some absent. The sample yields some 110,000 clones, around 90% seen once. Sequenced sample: peripheral blood. Every receptor here comes from a human donor in a cohort sampled during active COVID-19.

This chain connects TRBV6-2 or TRBV6-3 to TRBJ2-7; 11 nucleotides line up with TRBD2. CDR3 size: 17 residues. CDR1 and CDR2 (germline): MNHEY, SVGEGT. J was trimmed by 1 base and V by 0 bases; bases with no gene match: 5. The CDR3 here is CASSYSLAGGISYEQYF. The CDR3 coding sequence is TGTGCCAGCAGTTACTCGTTAGCGGGAGGGATATCCTACGAGCAGTACTTC.

The rearrangement uses TRBV18 and TRBJ2-7; 12 bases match TRBD2. CDR3 length: 18 amino acids. The J segment lost 4 bases and the V segment lost 0 bases, leaving 10 bases of the junction unmatched. CDR1 KGHSH and CDR2 LQKENI come from the germline V gene. The CDR3 coding sequence is TGTGCCAGCTCACCACCAAGGACTAGCGGGGAGTTAGGGTACGAGCAGTACTTC. Protein product: CASSPPRTSGELGYEQYF. The full variable domain, rest sourced from reference TRBV18 and TRBJ2-7, is NAGVMQNPRHLVRRRGQEARLRCSPMKGHSHVYWYRQLPEEGLKFMVYLQKENIIDESGMPKERFSAEFPKEGPSILRIQQVVRGDSAAYFCASSPPRTSGELGYEQYFGPGTRLTVT.

The chain employs TRBV6-5 and TRBJ1-1; D ambiguous. The CDR3 runs to 15 residues. The V gene's germline CDR1 is MNHEY and CDR2 SVGAGI. V was pared by 8 bases and J by 6 bases, with 22 bases between. CDR3 loop: CASAKRLMGKSEAFF. The CDR3 DNA reads TGTGCCAGCGCCAAACGACTTATGGGTAAGTCTGAAGCTTTCTTT.

This clone was detected only a few times. This chain links TRBV3-1 (or the pseudogene TRBV3-2) with TRBJ2-7; a weak D match, TRBD2 (5 bases). This CDR3 has 14 residues. V lost 10 bases, J lost 2 bases, and 18 bases lay in between. Germline-derived CDR1 and CDR2 are LGHDT and YNNKEL (reference sequence). CDR3 DNA: TGTGCCACCGGTGAGACGGGATTAACCTACGAGCAGTACTTC. This sequence encodes CATGETGLTYEQYF.

This rearrangement joins TRBV6-5 to TRBJ1-1, with D uncertain. Trimming cost V 5 bases and J 2 bases, with 12 bases left between them. From germline, CDR1 is MNHEY and CDR2 SVGAGI. The CDR3 sequence is 14 residues long. The CDR3 reads CASSTSSVNTEAFF. CDR3 coding DNA: TGTGCCAGCAGTACCTCCTCAGTAAACACTGAAGCTTTCTTT.

This rearrangement joins TRBV3-1 (or the pseudogene TRBV3-2) to TRBJ2-4; 8 positions agree with TRBD1. CDR3 length: 16 residues. CDR1 is LGHDT and CDR2 is YNNKEL in the germline V gene (reference sequence). V lost 5 bases to trimming and J lost 0 bases; unmatched junction nucleotides: 6. This chain's CDR3 is CASSARDRIAKNIQYF. The CDR3 DNA reads as TGTGCCAGCAGCGCACGGGACAGGATAGCCAAAAACATTCAGTACTTC.

In DNA, the CDR3 is TGTGCCAGCAGTTACTCAACGACAAGGGGCCCAGATACGCAGTATTTT. Encoded protein: CASSYSTTRGPDTQYF. V usage is TRBV6-5 and J usage is TRBJ2-3, with D maybe TRBD1 (5 bases). The V end was cut by 0 bases, the J end by 4 bases, with 14 bases between. The CDR3 totals 16 residues. The germline V gene encodes CDR1 MNHEY and CDR2 SVGAGI.

The chain joins TRBV19 to TRBJ2-7, with TRBD2 matching over 11 bases. CDR1 and CDR2 from the germline V gene are LNHDA and SQIVND (reference sequence). CDR3 length: 17 residues. The trim removed 0 bases at V and 3 bases at J, leaving 7 bases unmatched. The CDR3 coding sequence is TGTGCCAGTAGTATAGATTTCGGGACTAGCGGACACTACGAGCAGTACTTC. Translation: CASSIDFGTSGHYEQYF. The full variable domain, with the rest looked up from reference TRBV19 and TRBJ2-7, is DGGITQSPKYLFRKEGQNVTLSCEQNLNHDAMYWYRQDPGQGLRLIYYSQIVNDFQKGDIAEGYSVSREKKESFPLTVTSAQKNPTAFYLCASSIDFGTSGHYEQYFGPGTRLTVT.

V and J are TRBV7-9 and TRBJ2-3; 8 bases are shared with TRBD2. The trim removed 4 bases at V and 0 bases at J, leaving 3 bases unmatched. Per the germline V gene, CDR1 is SEHNR and CDR2 is FQNEAQ (reference sequence). There are 15 residues in the CDR3. The CDR3 spells CASSSVAGSTDTQYF. The CDR3 DNA sequence: TGTGCCAGCAGCTCGGTAGCGGGAAGCACAGATACGCAGTATTTT.

J is TRBJ2-3 and V is TRBV10-1; 10 nucleotides match TRBD1. The CDR3 is made up of 16 amino acids. The germline CDR1 and CDR2 sequences are WNHNN and SYGVQD (reference sequence). J lost 2 bases, V lost 6 bases, and 8 bases had no gene match. The CDR3 region has the DNA TGCGCCAGCAGCTCAACCGGGACAGGGGCCACAGATACGCAGTATTTT. Protein: CASSSTGTGATDTQYF.

The rearrangement joins TRBV18 to TRBJ2-1; D is perhaps TRBD1 (5 bases). CDR1 is KGHSH, CDR2 LQKENI, per germline. Trimming removed 0 bases from V and 8 bases from J, with 14 bases in between. The CDR3 sequence is 15 residues long. The CDR3 spells CASSPPGRARDEQFF. The CDR3 region has the DNA TGTGCCAGCTCACCACCCGGCAGGGCCCGGGATGAGCAGTTCTTC. The entire variable domain, with the rest obtained from reference TRBV18 and TRBJ2-1, is as follows: NAGVMQNPRHLVRRRGQEARLRCSPMKGHSHVYWYRQLPEEGLKFMVYLQKENIIDESGMPKERFSAEFPKEGPSILRIQQVVRGDSAAYFCASSPPGRARDEQFFGPGTRLTVL.

The V gene is TRBV12-3 or TRBV12-4, the J gene TRBJ1-1, with 7 bases lining up with TRBD1. This CDR3 is 13 amino acids long. V lost 6 bases, J lost 3 bases, and 4 bases stayed unmatched. The CDR3 is CASRGQSHTEAFF. For the CDR3, the DNA is TGTGCCAGCAGGGGACAGTCGCACACTGAAGCTTTCTTT.

In DNA form, the CDR3 reads TGTGCCAGCAGTTTACCGGCTAGCGGGCACGACGAGCAGTACTTC. Protein sequence: CASSLPASGHDEQYF. This rearrangement joins TRBV28 to TRBJ2-7; 8 bases map to TRBD2. J gave up 5 bases and V 2 bases, and 8 bases lay outside the gene matches. CDR1 is MDHEN and CDR2 is SYDVKM in the germline V gene. This CDR3 contains 15 residues. Using reference TRBV28 and TRBJ2-7 for the parts outside the CDR3, the full variable domain is DVKVTQSSRYLVKRTGEKVFLECVQDMDHENMFWYRQDPGLGLRLIYFSYDVKMKEKGDIPEGYSVSREKKERFSLILESASTNQTSMYLCASSLPASGHDEQYFGPGTRLTVT.

The chain employs TRBV7-3 and TRBJ2-7; possibly TRBD2 for D (6 bases). The CDR3 covers 14 residues. Trimming took off 5 bases at V and 9 bases at J, with 20 bases between the two ends. Germline V gives CDR1 SGHTA, CDR2 FQGTGA. This CDR3 reads CASSVGGSDGVQYF. CDR3 sequence (DNA): TGTGCCAGCAGCGTCGGGGGATCCGATGGTGTGCAGTACTTC.

This chain uses TRBV18 with TRBJ2-5, with 10 bases matching TRBD2. V lost 6 bases to trimming and J lost 1 base; unmatched junction nucleotides: 5. Looked up from germline, CDR1 is KGHSH and CDR2 is LQKENI. The CDR3 has 15 amino acids. This CDR3 reads CASSSSGSLQETQYF. The CDR3 nucleotides are TGTGCCAGCTCCTCTAGCGGGAGCCTCCAAGAGACCCAGTACTTC.

The CDR3 loop reads CASSVGGASNEQFF. As DNA, the CDR3 is TGTGCCAGCAGCGTAGGTGGGGCTAGCAATGAGCAGTTCTTC. The rearrangement links TRBV9 to TRBJ2-1, with a weak D call TRBD1 (5 bases). V was shortened by 0 bases and J by 6 bases, with 10 bases between the two germline ends. In germline, CDR1 is SGDLS, CDR2 YYNGEE. This CDR3 comprises 14 residues.

This clone was seen just once. The chain joins TRBV24-1 to TRBJ2-3; TRBD2 matches 8 bases. V shed 1 base and J 3 bases; nucleotides not matched to a gene: 5. The germline V gene has CDR1 KGHDR and CDR2 SFDVKD. CDR3 length: 16 residues. CDR3 coding DNA: TGTGCCACCAGTGATTTAAGTCTAGCGGGTACAGATACGCAGTATTTT. Translated, it gives CATSDLSLAGTDTQYF.

Only a few counts were recorded for this clone. The chain uses TRBV5-1 and TRBJ2-2; tentatively, D is TRBD1 (5 bases). Germline CDR1 SGHRS, CDR2 YFSETQ. The V gene lost 4 bases and the J gene lost 0 bases, with 10 bases spanning the gap. The length of the CDR3 is 15 residues. CDR3 in DNA: TGCGCCAGCAGCCCAGGGTATGCGAACACCGGGGAGCTGTTTTTT. Translating gives CASSPGYANTGELFF.

The V gene is TRBV5-1, the J gene TRBJ2-7; TRBD2 matches 7 bases. Per the germline V gene, CDR1 is SGHRS and CDR2 is YFSETQ. The CDR3 runs 16 residues. Trimming took 0 bases from V and 5 from J; bases not matched to a gene: 11. The CDR3 here is CASSLEWEGPLHEQYF. The CDR3 DNA reads as TGCGCCAGCAGCTTGGAGTGGGAGGGTCCCCTCCACGAGCAGTACTTC.

The V and J genes are TRBV11-3 and TRBJ2-7; 8 nucleotides line up with TRBD1. Per germline, CDR1 SGHNT and CDR2 YENEEA. The trim removed 6 bases at V and 6 bases at J, leaving 10 bases unmatched. The CDR3 covers 14 residues. CDR3: CASSPTRGRGEQYF. CDR3 nucleotides: TGTGCCAGCAGTCCCACCAGGGGGCGTGGCGAGCAGTACTTC.

The chain links TRBV7-9 to TRBJ2-7, with TRBD1 matching 11 bases. The V gene end was trimmed by 2 bases and the J gene end by 0 bases; junction bases not matched to a gene: 6. The CDR3 loop spans 17 amino acids. Looked up from germline, CDR1 is SEHNR and CDR2 is FQNEAQ (reference sequence). Here the CDR3 reads CASSLLAGQGDSYEQYF. The DNA of the CDR3 is TGTGCCAGCAGCTTACTTGCGGGACAGGGGGACTCCTACGAGCAGTACTTC.

As DNA, the CDR3 is TGCAGCGTTGAGATGGGTAGCGGGAGGAGGTCCTACAATGAGCAGTTCTTC. It encodes CSVEMGSGRRSYNEQFF. The genes are TRBV29-1 and TRBJ2-1; 10 positions agree with TRBD2. Unmatched junction bases numbered 9, after V lost 3 bases and J lost 1 base. Germline-derived CDR1 and CDR2 are SQVTM and ANQGSEA. CDR3 length: 17 residues.

This clone was seen a single time. The CDR3 reads CASILPGQGAGGYTF. DNA for the CDR3: TGTGCCAGCATCCTCCCAGGACAGGGGGCCGGCGGCTACACCTTC. The rearrangement uses TRBV7-9 and TRBJ1-2, with 11 positions matching TRBD1. The germline V gene has CDR1 SEHNR and CDR2 FQNEAQ (reference sequence). V shed 7 bases, J shed 8 bases, and the junction held 12 bases outside the gene matches. The CDR3 loop spans 15 amino acids.

The chain employs TRBV7-6 and TRBJ1-2, with a weak D call TRBD1 (5 bases). V lost 1 base and J lost 8, with 26 bases in between. Germline V gene lookup returns CDR1 SGHVS and CDR2 FNYEAQ. The CDR3 loop spans 18 amino acids. The CDR3 loop reads CASSLGAAGGGSLLGYTF. CDR3 DNA sequence: TGTGCCAGCAGCTTAGGAGCGGCGGGTGGGGGGTCCCTGTTGGGCTACACCTTC.

The rearrangement joins TRBV6-5 to TRBJ2-5; tentative D call: TRBD2 (7 bases). The CDR3 consists of 13 residues. Per the germline V gene, CDR1 is MNHEY and CDR2 is SVGAGI. CDR3 in DNA: TGTGTCGCAAAGTCGGGGGGCAGGGAGACCCAGTACTTC. This sequence encodes CVAKSGGRETQYF.

A single count supports this clone. V is TRBV24-1 and J is TRBJ1-2, with a weak D call TRBD1 (5 bases). V was cut by 3 bases and J by 1 base, with 11 bases left in between. Germline V gene lookup returns CDR1 KGHDR and CDR2 SFDVKD. The CDR3 spans 15 residues. The CDR3 DNA sequence: TGTGCCACCAGTGATCCCGGCGGGGGTAACTATGGCTACACCTTC. Protein sequence: CATSDPGGGNYGYTF.

V gene TRBV19 combines with J gene TRBJ1-4, with D uncertain. From germline, CDR1 is LNHDA and CDR2 SQIVND (reference sequence). The CDR3 runs to 15 residues. V lost 1 base and J lost 7, with 13 bases in between. The CDR3 here is CASSIATKPSEKLFF. Written as DNA, the CDR3 is TGTGCCAGTAGTATAGCGACTAAACCGAGTGAAAAACTGTTTTTT.

This sequence joins TRBV5-5 and TRBJ2-7; D is possibly TRBD2 (5 bases). Germline CDR1 reads SGHKS; CDR2 reads YYEKEE (reference sequence). There are 12 residues in the CDR3. Trimming removed 1 base at V and 7 bases at J, with 9 bases between. The CDR3 DNA reads TGTGCCAGCAGCTTGCCGGGGTGGGAGCAGTACTTC. Protein sequence: CASSLPGWEQYF. Variable domain in full (rest from reference TRBV5-5 and TRBJ2-7): DAGVTQSPTHLIKTRGQQVTLRCSPISGHKSVSWYQQVLGQGPQFIFQYYEKEERGRGNFPDRFSARQFPNYSSELNVNALLLGDSALYLCASSLPGWEQYFGPGTRLTVT.

This clone was counted between two and nine times. The CDR3 region has the DNA TGTGCCAGCGGACAGTCGAAAAGCAATCAGCCCCAGCATTTT. Its translation is CASGQSKSNQPQHF. This sequence joins TRBV6-5 and TRBJ1-5; possible D gene TRBD1, 6 bases. CDR1 MNHEY and CDR2 SVGAGI come from the germline V gene. Trimming stripped 8 bases from V and 1 base from J, with 12 bases between. The CDR3 contains 14 residues.

J is TRBJ2-6 and V is TRBV11-3; TRBD1 agrees at 7 bases. CDR3 length: 18 amino acids. After removal of 4 bases from V and 1 base from J, the junction contained 10 bases not matched to a gene. Germline assignment: CDR1 SGHNT and CDR2 YENEEA. The CDR3 nucleotides read TGTGCCAGCAGCTCAAGACAGGGTCCTAGGTCTGGGGCCAACGTCCTGACTTTC. Protein product: CASSSRQGPRSGANVLTF.

The V call is TRBV12-5, the J call TRBJ2-2; D may be TRBD2 (6 bases). CDR1 and CDR2 (germline): LGHNT, FRNRAP. There are 15 residues in the CDR3. Deletions cut 5 bases from V and 3 bases from J, with 13 bases between. CDR3: CASGPGDSYTGELFF. CDR3 sequence (DNA): TGTGCTAGTGGTCCCGGGGACTCATACACCGGGGAGCTGTTTTTT.

The chain joins TRBV5-1 to TRBJ2-1, with 13 nucleotides matching TRBD2. V gave up 1 base and J gave up 2 bases; unmatched junction bases: 6. The CDR3 covers 18 residues. Germline lookup yields CDR1 SGHRS and CDR2 YFSETQ. CDR3: CASSLRTSGSGAYNEQFF. The DNA of the CDR3 is TGCGCCAGCAGCTTGAGGACTAGCGGGAGTGGGGCCTACAATGAGCAGTTCTTC.